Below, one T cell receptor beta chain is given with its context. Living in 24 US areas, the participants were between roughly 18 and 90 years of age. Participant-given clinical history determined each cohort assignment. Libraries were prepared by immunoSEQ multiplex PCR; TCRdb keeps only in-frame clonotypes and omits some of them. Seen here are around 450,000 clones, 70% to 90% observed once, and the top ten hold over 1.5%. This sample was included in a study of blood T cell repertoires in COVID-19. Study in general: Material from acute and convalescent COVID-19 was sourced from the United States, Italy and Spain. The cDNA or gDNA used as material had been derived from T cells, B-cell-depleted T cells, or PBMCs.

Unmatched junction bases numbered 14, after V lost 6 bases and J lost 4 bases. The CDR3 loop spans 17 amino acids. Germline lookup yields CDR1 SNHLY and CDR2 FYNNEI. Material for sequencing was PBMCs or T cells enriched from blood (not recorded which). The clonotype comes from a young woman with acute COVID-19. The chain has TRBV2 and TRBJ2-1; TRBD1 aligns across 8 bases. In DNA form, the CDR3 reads TGTGCCAGCAGGGGGACAGGTCCCGAGGAAGATTACAATGAGCAGTTCTTC. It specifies CASRGTGPEEDYNEQFF. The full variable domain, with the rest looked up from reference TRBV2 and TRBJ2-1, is EPEVTQTPSHQVTQMGQEVILRCVPISNHLYFYWYRQILGQKVEFLVSFYNNEISEKSEIFDDQFSVERPDGSNFTLKIRSTKLEDSAMYFCASRGTGPEEDYNEQFFGPGTRLTVL.